This T cell receptor (beta chain) is drawn from a study of blood T cell repertoires in COVID-19. Looking at the study overall: Samples came from the United States, Italy and Spain, spanning acute and convalescent COVID-19. T cells, B-cell-depleted T cells, or PBMCs provided the cDNA or gDNA that served as material.

With V trimmed by 5 bases and J by 10 bases, 11 bases remained unmatched. The CDR3 runs 15 residues. Germline CDR1 SGHTA, CDR2 FQGNSA. Per the original data handling: Scientists estimated how many nucleated cells there were by amplifying reference gene primers. Sequencing was performed with immunoSEQ multiplex PCR; in TCRdb, only in-frame clones are kept and a portion is missing. D and trimming come from the DNA, and the V and J calls and clone size come from that table. The sample includes 70,000 to 95,000 clones, 70% to 90% of them seen just once. The chain is built from TRBV7-2 and TRBJ2-1, with TRBD2 matching 10 bases. The TCR originated in a woman aged 70-85 years with active or convalescent COVID-19. The specimen sequenced was peripheral blood. The CDR3 spells CASSRERAGGREQFF. CDR3 bases: TGTGCCAGCAGCAGGGAGAGAGCGGGGGGGCGCGAGCAGTTCTTC. The full variable domain, in which reference TRBV7-2 and TRBJ2-1 provide the parts outside the CDR3, is GAGVSQSPSNKVTEKGKDVELRCDPISGHTALYWYRQSLGQGLEFLIYFQGNSAPDKSGLPSDRFSAERTGGSVSTLTIQRTQQEDSAVYLCASSRERAGGREQFFGPGTRLTVL.